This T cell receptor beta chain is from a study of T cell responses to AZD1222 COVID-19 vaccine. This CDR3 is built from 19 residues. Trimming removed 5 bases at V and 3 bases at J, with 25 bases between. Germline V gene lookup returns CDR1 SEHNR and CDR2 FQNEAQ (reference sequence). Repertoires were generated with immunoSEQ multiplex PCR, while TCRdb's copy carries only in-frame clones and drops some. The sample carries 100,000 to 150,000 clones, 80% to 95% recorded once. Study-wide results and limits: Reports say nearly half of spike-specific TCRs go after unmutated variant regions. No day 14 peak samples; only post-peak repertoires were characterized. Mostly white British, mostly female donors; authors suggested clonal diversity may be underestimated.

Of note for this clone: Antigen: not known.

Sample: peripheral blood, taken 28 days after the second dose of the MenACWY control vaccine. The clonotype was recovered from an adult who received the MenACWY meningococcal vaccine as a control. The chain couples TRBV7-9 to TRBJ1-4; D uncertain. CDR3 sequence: CASSIPAQSVSSANEKLFF. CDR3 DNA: TGTGCCAGCAGCATACCCGCCCAAAGTGTCAGTTCAGCTAATGAAAAACTGTTTTTT.